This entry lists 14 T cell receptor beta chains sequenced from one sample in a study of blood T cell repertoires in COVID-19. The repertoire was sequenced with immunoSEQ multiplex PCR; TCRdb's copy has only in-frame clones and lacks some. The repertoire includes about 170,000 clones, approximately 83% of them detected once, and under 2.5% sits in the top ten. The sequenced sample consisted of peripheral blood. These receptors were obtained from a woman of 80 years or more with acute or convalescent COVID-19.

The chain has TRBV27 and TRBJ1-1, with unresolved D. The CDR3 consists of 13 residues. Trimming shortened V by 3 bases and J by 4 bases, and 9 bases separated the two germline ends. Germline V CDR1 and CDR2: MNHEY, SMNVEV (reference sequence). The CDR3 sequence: CASSFRYGTEAFF. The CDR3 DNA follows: TGTGCCAGCAGTTTCCGATACGGCACTGAAGCTTTCTTT.

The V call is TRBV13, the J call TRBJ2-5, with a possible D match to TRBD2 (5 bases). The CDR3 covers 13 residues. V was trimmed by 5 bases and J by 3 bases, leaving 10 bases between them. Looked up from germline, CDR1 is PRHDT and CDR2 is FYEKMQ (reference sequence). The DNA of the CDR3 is TGTGCCAGCAGCCCTGTTAGCGAAGAGACCCAGTACTTC. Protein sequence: CASSPVSEETQYF.

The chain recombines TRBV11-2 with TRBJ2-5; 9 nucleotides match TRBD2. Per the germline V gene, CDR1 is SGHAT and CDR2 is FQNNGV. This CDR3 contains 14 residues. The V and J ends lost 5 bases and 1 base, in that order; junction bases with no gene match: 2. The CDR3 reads CASSPRGGQETQYF. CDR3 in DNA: TGTGCCAGCAGCCCGCGGGGGGGCCAAGAGACCCAGTACTTC.

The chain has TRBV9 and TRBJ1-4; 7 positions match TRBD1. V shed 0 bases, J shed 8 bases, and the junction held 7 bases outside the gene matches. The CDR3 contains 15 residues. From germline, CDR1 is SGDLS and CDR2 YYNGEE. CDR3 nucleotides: TGTGCCAGCAGCGTAGAGGGACAGTCTGCGGAAAAACTGTTTTTT. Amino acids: CASSVEGQSAEKLFF.

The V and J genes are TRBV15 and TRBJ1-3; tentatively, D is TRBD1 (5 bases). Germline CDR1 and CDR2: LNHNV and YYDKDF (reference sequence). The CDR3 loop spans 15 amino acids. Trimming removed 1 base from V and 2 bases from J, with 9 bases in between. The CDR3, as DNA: TGTGCCACCAGCAGAGGAGTGACAGCTGGAAACACCATATATTTT. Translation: CATSRGVTAGNTIYF.

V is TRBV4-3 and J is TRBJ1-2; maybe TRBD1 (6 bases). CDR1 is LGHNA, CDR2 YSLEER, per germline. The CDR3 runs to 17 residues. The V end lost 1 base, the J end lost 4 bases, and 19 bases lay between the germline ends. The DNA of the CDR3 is TGCGCCAGCAGCCAAGGCCTCAGGGGCCAGGGCGCCTATGGCTACACCTTC. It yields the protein CASSQGLRGQGAYGYTF.

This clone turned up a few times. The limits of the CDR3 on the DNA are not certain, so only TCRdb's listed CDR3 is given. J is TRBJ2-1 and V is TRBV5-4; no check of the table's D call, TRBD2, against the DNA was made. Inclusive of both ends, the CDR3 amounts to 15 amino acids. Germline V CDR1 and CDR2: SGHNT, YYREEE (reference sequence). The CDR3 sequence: CASSLTGDFGNEQFF.

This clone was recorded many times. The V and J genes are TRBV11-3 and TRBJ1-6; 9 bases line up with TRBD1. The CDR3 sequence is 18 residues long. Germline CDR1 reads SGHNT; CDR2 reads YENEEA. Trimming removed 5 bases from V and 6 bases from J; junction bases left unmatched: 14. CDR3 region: CASSPYGETGGFNSPLHF. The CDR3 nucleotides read TGTGCCAGCAGCCCTTATGGGGAAACAGGGGGCTTTAATTCACCCCTCCACTTT.

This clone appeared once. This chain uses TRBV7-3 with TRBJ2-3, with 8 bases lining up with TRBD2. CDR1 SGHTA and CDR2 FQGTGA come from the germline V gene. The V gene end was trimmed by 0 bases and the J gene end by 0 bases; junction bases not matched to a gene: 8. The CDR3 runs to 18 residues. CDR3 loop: CASSLTWVAGSSTDTQYF. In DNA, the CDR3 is TGTGCCAGCAGCTTAACGTGGGTAGCGGGGAGTAGCACAGATACGCAGTATTTT. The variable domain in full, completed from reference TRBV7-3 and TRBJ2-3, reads GAGVSQTPSNKVTEKGKYVELRCDPISGHTALYWYRQSLGQGPEFLIYFQGTGAADDSGLPNDRFFAVRPEGSVSTLKIQRTERGDSAVYLCASSLTWVAGSSTDTQYFGPGTRLTVL.

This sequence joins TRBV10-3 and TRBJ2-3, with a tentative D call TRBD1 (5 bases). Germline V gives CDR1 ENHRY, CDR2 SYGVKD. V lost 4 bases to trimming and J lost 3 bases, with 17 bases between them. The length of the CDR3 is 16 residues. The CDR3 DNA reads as TGTGCCATCAGTGGGGATAAAAGGGGCCAAACAGATACGCAGTATTTT. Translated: CAISGDKRGQTDTQYF.

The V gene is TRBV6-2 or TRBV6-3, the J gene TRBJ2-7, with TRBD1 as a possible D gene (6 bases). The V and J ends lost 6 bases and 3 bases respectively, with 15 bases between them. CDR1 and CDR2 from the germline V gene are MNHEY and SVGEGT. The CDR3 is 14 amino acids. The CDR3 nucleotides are TGTGCCAGCAGCTTCGGACAGCTAAACTACGAGCAGTACTTC. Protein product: CASSFGQLNYEQYF.

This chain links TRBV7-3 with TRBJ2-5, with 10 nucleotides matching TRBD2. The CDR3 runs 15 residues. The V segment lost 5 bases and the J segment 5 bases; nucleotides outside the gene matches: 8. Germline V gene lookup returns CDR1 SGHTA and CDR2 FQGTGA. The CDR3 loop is CASSPLAGVFETQYF. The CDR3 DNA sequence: TGTGCCAGCAGCCCGCTAGCGGGGGTGTTCGAGACCCAGTACTTC.

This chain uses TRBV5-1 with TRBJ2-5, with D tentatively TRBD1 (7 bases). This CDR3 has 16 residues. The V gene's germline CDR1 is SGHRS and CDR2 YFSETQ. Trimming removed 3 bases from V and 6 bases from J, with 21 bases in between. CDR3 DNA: TGCGCCAGCAGCTCTCCGGGACAGACGGCGGGAAAGACCCAGTACTTC. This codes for CASSSPGQTAGKTQYF. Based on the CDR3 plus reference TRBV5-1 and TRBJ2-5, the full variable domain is KAGVTQTPRYLIKTRGQQVTLSCSPISGHRSVSWYQQTPGQGLQFLFEYFSETQRNKGNFPGRFSGRQFSNSRSEMNVSTLELGDSALYLCASSSPGQTAGKTQYFGPGTRLLVL.

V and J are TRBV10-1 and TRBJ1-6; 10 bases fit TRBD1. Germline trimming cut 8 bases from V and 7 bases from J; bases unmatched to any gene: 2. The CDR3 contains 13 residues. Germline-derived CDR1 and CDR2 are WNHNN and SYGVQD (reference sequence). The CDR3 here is CASRDRGNSPLHF. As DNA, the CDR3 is TGCGCCAGCCGGGACAGGGGAAATTCACCCCTCCACTTT.